This T cell receptor (beta chain) was retrieved from a study of T-cell memory formation after mild COVID-19. About the study: Each donor largely had its own TCR clusters.

The length of the CDR3 is 14 residues. The V gene's germline CDR1 is SGHTA and CDR2 FQGNSA. Trimming removed 4 bases at V and 4 bases at J, with 13 bases between. TCRdb fed the 5' RACE reads into MiXCR, producing one record per CDR3 protein. The repertoire consists of 220,000 or so distinct CDR3 sequences, with more than 8% occurring once and the leading ten covering 3% to 4%. The sample holds a few counts of this clonotype. As yet, its antigen is unknown. Broader study findings: The appearance of some responding clones in pre-infection memory suggested that cross-reactive memory joined. Contracting clones, day 15 to 85, had balanced CD4/CD8, and later expanders favored CD4+. CD4+ clones that contracted lay mainly in CM and EM; CD8+ ones lay in EMRA.

The receptor comes from a man between 18 and 35 years old who had mild COVID-19 (a few samples of this study predate the infection). Cell type and time point are not known. This chain links TRBV7-2 with TRBJ1-2; TRBD1 is a possible D gene (6 bases). The specimen was PBMCs or a T cell subset sorted from them (not recorded which). CDR3 loop: CASSSRTDSYGYTF. CDR3 coding DNA: TGTGCCAGCAGCTCCCGAACGGACAGCTATGGCTACACCTTC.